The 28 T cell receptor beta chains in this list originate from one sample, sequenced in a study of T cell responses to AZD1222 COVID-19 vaccine. Repertoires were generated with immunoSEQ multiplex PCR, while TCRdb's copy carries only in-frame clones and drops some. The data hold some 180,000 clones, with roughly 94% observed a single time. This material consisted of peripheral blood, taken 28 days after the second AZD1222 dose. The source is an adult who received the AZD1222 COVID-19 vaccine.

A single count supports this clone. The gene calls are TRBV5-6 and TRBJ1-2; 8 bases agree with TRBD1. Germline CDR1 reads SGHDT; CDR2 reads YYEEEE. The CDR3 is 15 amino acids. Trimming cost V 5 bases and J 4 bases; bases outside gene matches: 10. The CDR3 region has the DNA TGTGCCAGCAGTCGAGAGCCTACAGGGGGCTATGGCTACACCTTC. Translating gives CASSREPTGGYGYTF.

The CDR3, as DNA: TGTGCCAGCAGCCCGGCGGGGGATCAGCCCCAGCATTTT. Protein sequence: CASSPAGDQPQHF. This chain connects TRBV28 to TRBJ1-5; a weak D match, TRBD1 (5 bases). V was trimmed by 6 bases and J by 5 bases, leaving 11 bases between them. The CDR3 extends over 13 amino acids. Germline assignment: CDR1 MDHEN and CDR2 SYDVKM.

This chain joins TRBV28 and TRBJ1-5; 9 nucleotides line up with TRBD1. The CDR3 is 13 residues long. Trimming cost V 6 bases and J 6 bases; bases outside gene matches: 3. In germline, CDR1 is MDHEN, CDR2 SYDVKM. CDR3 sequence: CASRQGATQPQHF. CDR3 in DNA: TGTGCCAGCAGACAGGGGGCTACTCAGCCCCAGCATTTT.

This chain joins TRBV30 and TRBJ1-6; 7 nucleotides line up with TRBD1. The V gene end was trimmed by 4 bases and the J gene end by 7 bases; junction bases not matched to a gene: 10. The CDR3 consists of 15 residues. From germline, CDR1 is GTSNPN and CDR2 SVGIG (reference sequence). The CDR3 spells CAWNAWAQGNSPLHF. The DNA for the CDR3 is TGTGCCTGGAACGCTTGGGCACAGGGGAATTCACCCCTCCACTTT. The entire variable domain, with the rest obtained from reference TRBV30 and TRBJ1-6, is as follows: SQTIHQWPATLVQPVGSPLSLECTVEGTSNPNLYWYRQAAGRGLQLLFYSVGIGQISSEVPQNLSASRPQDRQFILSSKKLLLSDSGFYLCAWNAWAQGNSPLHFGNGTRLTVT.

CDR3 amino acids: CASSFPGGTEAFF. Written as DNA, the CDR3 is TGTGCCAGCAGCTTCCCGGGAGGCACTGAAGCTTTCTTT. This sequence joins TRBV7-9 and TRBJ1-1, with no clear D. CDR3 length: 13 residues. Looked up from germline, CDR1 is SEHNR and CDR2 is FQNEAQ (reference sequence). V dropped 3 bases and J dropped 4 bases, with 9 bases sitting between them. The full variable domain, in which reference TRBV7-9 and TRBJ1-1 provide the parts outside the CDR3, is DTGVSQNPRHKITKRGQNVTFRCDPISEHNRLYWYRQTLGQGPEFLTYFQNEAQLEKSRLLSDRFSAERPKGSFSTLEIQRTEQGDSAMYLCASSFPGGTEAFFGQGTRLTVV.

The V gene is TRBV18, the J gene TRBJ2-7; the D call may be TRBD1 or TRBD2 (6 bases each). CDR1 KGHSH and CDR2 LQKENI come from the germline V gene. Trimming shortened V by 1 base and J by 4 bases, and 11 bases separated the two germline ends. There are 14 residues in the CDR3. CDR3 in DNA: TGTGCCAGCTCACCACAAGGGGGAGGTTACGAGCAGTACTTC. This gives the protein CASSPQGGGYEQYF. The entire variable domain, with the rest obtained from reference TRBV18 and TRBJ2-7, is as follows: NAGVMQNPRHLVRRRGQEARLRCSPMKGHSHVYWYRQLPEEGLKFMVYLQKENIIDESGMPKERFSAEFPKEGPSILRIQQVVRGDSAAYFCASSPQGGGYEQYFGPGTRLTVT.

The chain joins TRBV6-5 to TRBJ2-7; D may be TRBD1 or TRBD2 (5 bases each). Germline loops: CDR1 MNHEY, CDR2 SVGAGI. V was pared by 6 bases and J by 5 bases, with 14 bases between. This CDR3 is built from 13 residues. The CDR3 sequence is CASRRGRADEQYF. CDR3 sequence (DNA): TGTGCCAGCAGGAGGGGCAGGGCGGACGAGCAGTACTTC.

This chain uses TRBV13 with TRBJ2-3; 9 bases align to TRBD2. Per germline, CDR1 PRHDT and CDR2 FYEKMQ (reference sequence). V gave up 5 bases and J gave up 4 bases; unmatched junction bases: 10. CDR3 length: 16 residues. The CDR3 DNA reads as TGTGCCAGCAGCCCGCCGCTAGCGGGAAGGCCAGATACGCAGTATTTT. It specifies CASSPPLAGRPDTQYF. Together with reference TRBV13 and TRBJ2-3, the CDR3 gives the full variable domain: AAGVIQSPRHLIKEKRETATLKCYPIPRHDTVYWYQQGPGQDPQFLISFYEKMQSDKGSIPDRFSAQQFSDYHSELNMSSLELGDSALYFCASSPPLAGRPDTQYFGPGTRLTVL.

The V gene is TRBV6-1, the J gene TRBJ1-2; 10 positions match TRBD1. Per the germline V gene, CDR1 is MNHNS and CDR2 is SASEGT. V shed 2 bases, J shed 5 bases, and the junction held 2 bases outside the gene matches. The CDR3 runs to 14 residues. The CDR3 coding sequence is TGTGCCAGCAGTGAAAGGACAGGGGGGTATGGCTACACCTTC. Amino acids: CASSERTGGYGYTF.

The count of this clone is one. The chain joins TRBV18 to TRBJ1-4, with 8 bases identical to TRBD1. The V gene end was trimmed by 6 bases and the J gene end by 1 base; junction bases not matched to a gene: 7. The CDR3 runs to 16 residues. The germline gives CDR1 KGHSH, CDR2 LQKENI. In DNA, the CDR3 is TGTGCCAGCTCCGGGACAGGAGGAGGAACTAATGAAAAACTGTTTTTT. This encodes CASSGTGGGTNEKLFF.

This rearrangement joins TRBV9 to TRBJ2-1; 7 bases match TRBD2. Unmatched junction bases numbered 4, after V lost 0 bases and J lost 10 bases. Germline CDR1 is SGDLS and CDR2 is YYNGEE. The CDR3 sequence is 13 residues long. The CDR3, as DNA: TGTGCCAGCAGCGTAGAGACTAGCCTAGAGCAGTTCTTC. As protein: CASSVETSLEQFF. The variable domain in full, with the rest retrieved from reference TRBV9 and TRBJ2-1, is DSGVTQTPKHLITATGQRVTLRCSPRSGDLSVYWYQQSLDQGLQFLIQYYNGEERAKGNILERFSAQQFPDLHSELNLSSLELGDSALYFCASSVETSLEQFFGPGTRLTVL.

V usage is TRBV7-2 and J usage is TRBJ2-5; the match to TRBD2 covers 8 bases. This CDR3 has 14 amino acids. Germline assignment: CDR1 SGHTA and CDR2 FQGNSA. J gave up 0 bases and V 5 bases, and 2 bases lay outside the gene matches. The CDR3 DNA follows: TGTGCCAGCAGCCGCGGGGGGTACCAAGAGACCCAGTACTTC. It is translated as CASSRGGYQETQYF.

The chain combines TRBV11-2 with TRBJ1-6; tentative D call: TRBD1 (6 bases). Per the germline V gene, CDR1 is SGHAT and CDR2 is FQNNGV. The length of the CDR3 is 15 residues. V lost 8 bases, J lost 7 bases, and 18 bases lay in between. The CDR3 reads CASRKPGAKNSPLHF. In DNA form, the CDR3 reads TGTGCCAGCCGCAAGCCGGGGGCGAAAAATTCACCCCTCCACTTT. The full variable domain, completed using reference TRBV11-2 and TRBJ1-6, is EAGVAQSPRYKIIEKRQSVAFWCNPISGHATLYWYQQILGQGPKLLIQFQNNGVVDDSQLPKDRFSAERLKGVDSTLKIQPAKLEDSAVYLCASRKPGAKNSPLHFGNGTRLTVT.

The chain recombines TRBV19 with TRBJ1-1, with unresolved D. The CDR3 extends over 15 amino acids. CDR1 is LNHDA, CDR2 SQIVND, per germline (reference sequence). Trimming stripped 3 bases from V and 0 bases from J, with 11 bases between. CDR3 DNA sequence: TGTGCCAGTAGTATCCGACAATCGGTGAACACTGAAGCTTTCTTT. It encodes CASSIRQSVNTEAFF.

V gene TRBV7-9 combines with J gene TRBJ1-4; D remains unclear. The germline CDR1 and CDR2 sequences are SEHNR and FQNEAQ (reference sequence). The V gene lost 1 base and the J gene lost 7 bases, with 13 bases spanning the gap. The CDR3 is 15 amino acids. The CDR3 DNA reads as TGTGCCAGCAGCTTAGATCCGGGGAGAGGTGAAAAACTGTTTTTT. Encoded protein: CASSLDPGRGEKLFF.

The J gene is TRBJ1-6, the V gene TRBV6-6, with TRBD1 as a possible D gene (5 bases). CDR3 size: 16 residues. The V gene's germline CDR1 is MNHNY and CDR2 SVGAGI (reference sequence). The germline V and J ends were trimmed by 2 bases and 5 bases, with 13 bases remaining between them. The CDR3 DNA sequence: TGTGCCAGCAGTTACGGTACGGGGACGGATAATTCACCCCTCCACTTT. Translating gives CASSYGTGTDNSPLHF.

The chain links TRBV6-1 to TRBJ2-6; no clear D gene. There are 14 residues in the CDR3. Germline V lookup: CDR1 MNHNS, CDR2 SASEGT. V was cut by 0 bases and J by 7 bases, with 7 bases left in between. DNA of the CDR3: TGTGCCAGCAGTGAAGCCCGACATGCCAACGTCCTGACTTTC. Protein product: CASSEARHANVLTF.

This chain links TRBV7-2 with TRBJ1-6, with D unresolved. CDR3 size: 17 residues. Trimming shortened V by 5 bases and J by 0 bases, and 14 bases separated the two germline ends. Germline-derived CDR1 and CDR2 are SGHTA and FQGNSA. CDR3 amino acids: CASSRGALSSYNSPLHF. CDR3 bases: TGTGCCAGCAGCCGCGGCGCACTGAGCTCCTATAATTCACCCCTCCACTTT. The full variable domain, rest sourced from reference TRBV7-2 and TRBJ1-6, is GAGVSQSPSNKVTEKGKDVELRCDPISGHTALYWYRQSLGQGLEFLIYFQGNSAPDKSGLPSDRFSAERTGGSVSTLTIQRTQQEDSAVYLCASSRGALSSYNSPLHFGNGTRLTVT.

The chain employs TRBV7-9 and TRBJ2-5; 9 positions agree with TRBD2. V trimming: 2 bases; J trimming: 5 bases; junction bases outside the gene matches: 12. This CDR3 has 17 residues. Germline V CDR1 and CDR2: SEHNR, FQNEAQ (reference sequence). The CDR3 loop is CASSLMFGGGAGETQYF. Here the CDR3 DNA reads TGTGCCAGCAGCTTAATGTTTGGCGGGGGGGCCGGTGAGACCCAGTACTTC.

This chain links TRBV29-1 with TRBJ2-5; D may correspond to TRBD1 or TRBD2 (5 bases each). The CDR3 consists of 15 residues. V lost 7 bases and J 2 bases, leaving 20 bases between the germline ends. Germline CDR1 reads SQVTM; CDR2 reads ANQGSEA. In DNA form, the CDR3 reads TGCAGCGCTGGCCTTTCGGGGACGGGGCAAGAGACCCAGTACTTC. Translation: CSAGLSGTGQETQYF.

The J gene is TRBJ2-1, the V gene TRBV2; D tentatively fits TRBD1 or TRBD2 (6 bases each). The CDR3 is made up of 15 amino acids. CDR1 and CDR2 from the germline V gene are SNHLY and FYNNEI. V lost 6 bases and J 4 bases, leaving 16 bases between the germline ends. For the CDR3, the DNA is TGTGCCAGCAGGGAGAGGGGGGCGATTTACAATGAGCAGTTCTTC. Encoded protein: CASRERGAIYNEQFF.

The chain uses TRBV9 and TRBJ2-7, with TRBD2 as a possible D gene (6 bases). This CDR3 region has 13 residues. Deletions cut 2 bases from V and 6 bases from J, with 12 bases between. Germline V gene sequence: CDR1 SGDLS, CDR2 YYNGEE. CDR3 coding DNA: TGTGCCAGCAGCGTTGGACTAACGACCGAGCAGTACTTC. This translates into CASSVGLTTEQYF.

The rearrangement uses TRBV19 and TRBJ1-5; no clear D gene. Trimming cost V 8 bases and J 3 bases, with 8 bases left between them. Germline CDR1 LNHDA, CDR2 SQIVND (reference sequence). The CDR3 runs 12 residues. CDR3 protein: CASADSNQPQHF. CDR3 nucleotide sequence: TGTGCCAGTGCAGATTCCAATCAGCCCCAGCATTTT.

The V and J genes are TRBV4-1 and TRBJ2-1; 9 bases map to TRBD2. This CDR3 has 16 amino acids. J gave up 15 bases and V 0 bases, and 15 bases lay outside the gene matches. CDR1 is MGHRA and CDR2 is YSYEKL in the germline V gene. CDR3 region: CASSQDGGLAGGVGFF. The CDR3 DNA is TGCGCCAGCAGCCAAGACGGGGGACTAGCCGGAGGCGTGGGGTTCTTC.

The chain couples TRBV6-5 to TRBJ2-3, with no clear D. Trimming stripped 5 bases from V and 4 bases from J, with 16 bases between. There are 15 residues in the CDR3. The germline CDR1 and CDR2 sequences are MNHEY and SVGAGI. The CDR3: CASSPTPSGADTQYF. The CDR3 nucleotides are TGTGCCAGCAGTCCTACTCCTTCGGGTGCAGATACGCAGTATTTT.

The rearrangement joins TRBV6-2 or TRBV6-3 to TRBJ2-5, with 13 bases aligning to TRBD2. V was pared by 2 bases and J by 5 bases, with 17 bases of the junction left unmatched. The length of the CDR3 is 20 residues. Germline CDR1 MNHEY, CDR2 SVGEGT. The CDR3 DNA reads TGTGCCAGCAGTTACGTAACCTCCGGGACTAGCGGGGCCACGAGGGAGACCCAGTACTTC. This gives the protein CASSYVTSGTSGATRETQYF.

This chain links TRBV12-5 with TRBJ2-5; tentatively, D is TRBD1 (6 bases). The CDR3 is 12 residues long. Germline V gene lookup returns CDR1 LGHNT and CDR2 FRNRAP. The CDR3 is CTSGDTEETQYF. The DNA of the CDR3 is TGTACTTCAGGGGATACTGAAGAGACCCAGTACTTC. Together with reference TRBV12-5 and TRBJ2-5, the CDR3 gives the full variable domain: DARVTQTPRHKVTEMGQEVTMRCQPILGHNTVFWYRQTMMQGLELLAYFRNRAPLDDSGMPKDRFSAEMPDATLATLKIQPSEPRDSAVYFCTSGDTEETQYFGPGTRLLVL.

This clone appeared once. The chain carries TRBV5-1 and TRBJ1-1; D possibly corresponds to TRBD1 (5 bases). V lost 1 base, J lost 8 bases, and 18 bases lay in between. Per germline, CDR1 SGHRS and CDR2 YFSETQ. The CDR3 totals 15 residues. CDR3 residues: CASSLQETLGGEAFF. DNA of the CDR3: TGCGCCAGCAGCTTGCAAGAGACTCTCGGGGGAGAAGCTTTCTTT.